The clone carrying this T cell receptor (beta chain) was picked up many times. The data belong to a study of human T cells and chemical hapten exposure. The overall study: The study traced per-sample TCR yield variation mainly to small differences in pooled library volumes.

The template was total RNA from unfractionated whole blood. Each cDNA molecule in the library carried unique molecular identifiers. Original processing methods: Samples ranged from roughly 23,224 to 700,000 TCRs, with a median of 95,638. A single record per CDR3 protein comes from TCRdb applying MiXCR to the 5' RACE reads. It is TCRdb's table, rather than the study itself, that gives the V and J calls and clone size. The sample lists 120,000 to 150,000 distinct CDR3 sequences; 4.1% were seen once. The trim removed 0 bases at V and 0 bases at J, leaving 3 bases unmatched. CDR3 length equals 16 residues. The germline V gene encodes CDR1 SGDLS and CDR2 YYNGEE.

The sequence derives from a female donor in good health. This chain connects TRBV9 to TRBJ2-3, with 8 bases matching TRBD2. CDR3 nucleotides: TGTGCCAGCAGCGTAGGAGCTAGCGGGAGCACAGATACGCAGTATTTT. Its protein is CASSVGASGSTDTQYF.